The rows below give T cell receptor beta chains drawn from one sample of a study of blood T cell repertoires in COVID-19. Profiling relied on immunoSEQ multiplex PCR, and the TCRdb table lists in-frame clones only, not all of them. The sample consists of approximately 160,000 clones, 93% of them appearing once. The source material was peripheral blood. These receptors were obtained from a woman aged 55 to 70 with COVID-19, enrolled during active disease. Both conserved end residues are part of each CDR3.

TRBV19 CASSMFMAGGPNEQFF
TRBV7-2 CASSNVDRGSETQYF
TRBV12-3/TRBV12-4 CASSFPGDGYTF
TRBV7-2 CASSPLSATTEAFF
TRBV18 CASSPIEQFPDTQYF
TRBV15 CATSGGLSQPQHF
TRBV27 CASSLAGTGLYEQYF
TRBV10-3 CATEGEPSNQPQHF
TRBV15 CATRARPEGRHEQYF
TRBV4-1 CASTNQVTGNTEAFF
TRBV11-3 CASSLSRNTEAFF
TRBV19 CASSIRAGGHARGEAFF
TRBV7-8 CASSRAWDREYGYTF
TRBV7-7 CASSLEAGVTGELFF
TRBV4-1 CASSLEAQPGGQPQHF
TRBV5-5 CASSFAQGNSGNTIYF
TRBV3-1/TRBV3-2 CASSQDSFYGYTF
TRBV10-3 CAISESRGAGEKLFF
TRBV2 CASGGRGIGYTF
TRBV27 CASSLNNGETQYF
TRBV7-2 CASSPGNEQYF
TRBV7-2 CASSEGQGYGYTF
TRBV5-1 CASSLGDPRSYGYTF
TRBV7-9 CASRGEVYGYTF
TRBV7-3 CASSTGDYTGELFF
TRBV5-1 CASSSRTGGEQFF
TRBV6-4 CASSKSAAGYNEQFF
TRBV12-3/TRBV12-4 CASSLTGNTEAFF
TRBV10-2 CASSYPPAGGPKRTGELFF
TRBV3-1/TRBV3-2 CASSQAWQGLNYGYTF
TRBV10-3 CAIRTGQGPNTEAFF
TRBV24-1 CATSDAGTGSTDTQYF
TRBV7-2 CASSFDRGTNEKLFF
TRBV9 CASSVVGGNSPLHF
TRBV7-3 CASSLRGGIRNEQFF
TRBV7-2 CASSLASLPSQFF
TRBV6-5 CASMLGTGYEKLFF
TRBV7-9 CASSSSPGGAYNEQFF
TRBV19 CASSIVEGYNEQFF